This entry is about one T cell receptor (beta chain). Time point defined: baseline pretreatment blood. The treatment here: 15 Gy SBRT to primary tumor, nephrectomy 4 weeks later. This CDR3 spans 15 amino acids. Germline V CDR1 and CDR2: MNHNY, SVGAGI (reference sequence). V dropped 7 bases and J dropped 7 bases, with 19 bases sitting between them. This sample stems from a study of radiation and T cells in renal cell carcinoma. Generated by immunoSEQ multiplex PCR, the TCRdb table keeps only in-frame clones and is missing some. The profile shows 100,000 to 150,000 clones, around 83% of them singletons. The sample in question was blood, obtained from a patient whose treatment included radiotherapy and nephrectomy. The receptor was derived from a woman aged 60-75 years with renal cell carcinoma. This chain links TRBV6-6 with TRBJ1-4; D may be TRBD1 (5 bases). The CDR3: CASTWIRGTGEKLFF. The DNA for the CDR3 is TGTGCCAGCACTTGGATAAGGGGCACGGGTGAAAAACTGTTTTTT.